This is a list of T cell receptor beta chains from one sample in a study of identical twins. TCRdb re-called the 5' RACE reads through MiXCR, storing one row per CDR3 protein. The sample lists more than 1.5 million distinct CDR3 sequences, under 35% occurring once. What was sequenced was cord blood. The receptors come from a newborn girl in good health. Both conserved end residues are part of each CDR3. D genes are given only for firm matches. The listing skips clone size in some rows; elsewhere it reads once, few, many or a size class.

>.|TRBJ1-2|.|TRBV5-6
CTSSLRGGLVNGYTF
TGTACCAGCAGCTTGAGGGGTGGACTCGTTAATGGCTACACCTTC
>.|TRBJ2-1|TRBD2|TRBV18
CASSPAGARNNEQFF
TGTGCCAGCTCACCAGCGGGAGCTCGGAACAATGAGCAGTTCTTC
>.|TRBJ2-7|TRBD2|TRBV3-1
CASSLSDLLAGYNEQYF
TGTGCCAGCAGTCTTTCCGACTTACTAGCGGGATACAATGAGCAGTACTTC
>many|TRBJ2-1|TRBD2|TRBV29-1
CSATGTINEQFF
TGCAGCGCAACCGGGACTATAAATGAGCAGTTCTTC
>few|TRBJ1-6|.|TRBV6-5
CASSYSYPGTPYNSPLHF
TGTGCCAGCAGTTACTCGTATCCAGGGACGCCCTATAATTCACCCCTCCACTTT
>.|TRBJ2-1|TRBD2|TRBV9
CASSLSGGVVNEQFF
TGTGCCAGCAGCCTCAGCGGGGGGGTCGTCAATGAGCAGTTCTTC
>many|TRBJ1-2|.|TRBV6-5
CASSYMAGAGYTF
TGTGCCAGCAGTTACATGGCAGGAGCAGGCTACACCTTC
>.|TRBJ2-1|.|TRBV2
CASTGDLNNEQFF
TGTGCCAGCACCGGGGACCTTAACAATGAGCAGTTCTTC
>.|TRBJ2-1|TRBD2|TRBV5-1
CASSLNAGGPPGQFF
TGCGCCAGCAGCTTGAATGCGGGAGGACCTCCAGGGCAGTTCTTC
>few|TRBJ2-1|.|TRBV4-1
CASSRADNEQFF
TGCGCCAGCAGCCGAGCGGACAATGAGCAGTTCTTC
>.|TRBJ2-3|.|TRBV20-1
CSARETRIKDTQYF
TGCAGTGCTAGAGAGACTAGAATAAAGGATACGCAGTATTTT
>.|TRBJ2-7|.|TRBV5-1
CASSLPRGYNEQYF
TGCGCCAGCAGCTTACCTAGGGGCTACAATGAGCAGTACTTC
>few|TRBJ2-1|.|TRBV5-1
CASSLEPLNEQFF
TGCGCCAGCAGCTTGGAGCCCCTTAATGAGCAGTTCTTC
>few|TRBJ2-1|TRBD2|TRBV9
CASSVGASGRASSYNEQFF
TGTGCCAGCAGCGTAGGGGCTAGCGGGAGGGCCAGCTCCTACAATGAGCAGTTCTTC
>few|TRBJ2-3|.|TRBV4-1
CASSQTVASTDTQYF
TGCGCCAGCAGCCAGACAGTTGCTAGCACAGATACGCAGTATTTT
>once|TRBJ2-3|TRBD2|TRBV20-1
CSATKTSGSIGDTQYF
TGCAGTGCGACAAAAACTAGCGGGTCTATTGGAGATACGCAGTATTTT
>.|TRBJ2-5|TRBD2|TRBV20-1
CSASTSGGQETQYF
TGCAGTGCTAGTACTAGCGGGGGCCAAGAGACCCAGTACTTC
>few|TRBJ2-5|.|TRBV29-1
CSVRVGSAQETQYF
TGCAGCGTGAGGGTTGGGTCGGCTCAAGAGACCCAGTACTTC
>few|TRBJ2-7|.|TRBV21-1
CASSKDGQGVTYEQYF
TGTGCCAGCAGCAAGGACGGACAGGGGGTAACCTACGAGCAGTACTTC
>.|TRBJ2-1|.|TRBV7-2
CASSLAGRLGEQFF
TGTGCCAGCAGCTTAGCGGGGCGTCTCGGTGAGCAGTTCTTC
>.|TRBJ2-3|TRBD2|TRBV3-1
CASSQVAAGVGTDTQYF
TGTGCCAGCAGCCAAGTGGCAGCGGGAGTCGGCACAGATACGCAGTATTTT
>.|TRBJ2-1|.|TRBV27
CASSYRAGSYSEQFF
TGTGCCAGCAGTTACAGGGCCGGCTCCTACAGTGAGCAGTTCTTC
>few|TRBJ1-2|TRBD1|TRBV15
CATSRDRQGAIHGYGCTF
TGTGCCACCAGCAGAGACCGACAGGGAGCGATTCATGGCTATGGCTGCACCTTC
>.|TRBJ1-2|TRBD1|TRBV20-1
CSARAARTGFYGYTF
TGCAGTGCTAGAGCTGCCCGGACAGGGTTCTATGGCTACACCTTC
>.|TRBJ2-7|.|TRBV20-1
CSASVLAYEQYF
TGCAGTGCTAGTGTCTTAGCGTACGAGCAGTACTTC
>.|TRBJ1-4|.|TRBV5-1
CASSPGQPSATNEKLFF
TGCGCCAGCAGCCCAGGACAGCCCAGTGCAACTAATGAAAAACTGTTTTTT
>few|TRBJ2-3|TRBD2|TRBV20-1
CSARDPLAGGLDTQYF
TGCAGTGCTAGAGATCCCCTAGCGGGAGGGTTAGATACGCAGTATTTT
>few|TRBJ1-5|.|TRBV6-1
CASSLGLGGDQPQHF
TGTGCCAGCAGTTTGGGACTCGGGGGCGATCAGCCCCAGCATTTT
>.|TRBJ2-3|TRBD2|TRBV6-1
CASSDPLAGHAGAQYF
TGTGCCAGCAGTGACCCACTAGCGGGGCACGCGGGTGCGCAGTATTTT
>.|TRBJ2-1|.|TRBV19
CASSIIGGVYNEQFF
TGTGCCAGTAGTATCATCGGAGGGGTCTACAATGAGCAGTTCTTC
>many|TRBJ2-4|.|TRBV28
CASSLGRENIQYF
TGTGCCAGCAGTTTAGGCAGAGAAAACATTCAGTACTTC
>.|TRBJ2-5|TRBD2|TRBV28
CASSLGTSGSPYERYF
TGTGCCAGCAGTTTGGGGACTAGCGGGAGCCCCTACGAGCGGTACTTC
>.|TRBJ2-6|.|TRBV6-1
CASRKGRISGANVLTF
TGTGCCAGCAGGAAGGGACGAATCTCTGGGGCCAACGTCCTGACTTTC
>.|TRBJ2-7|.|TRBV3-1
CASSQDRVRTYEQYF
TGTGCCAGCAGCCAAGACAGGGTCCGAACCTACGAGCAGTACTTC
>few|TRBJ2-3|.|TRBV21-1
CATRHGAYTDTQYF
TGTGCCACCCGACACGGGGCCTACACAGATACGCAGTATTTT
>.|TRBJ1-1|.|TRBV5-1
CASSLTRDNTEAFF
TGCGCCAGCAGCTTAACCCGGGACAACACTGAAGCTTTCTTT
>.|TRBJ2-7|.|TRBV6-6
CASSYSHLDEQYF
TGTGCCAGCAGTTACTCCCACTTAGACGAGCAGTACTTC
>.|TRBJ1-1|TRBD1|TRBV7-8
CASSQVVLGQAAFF
TGTGCCAGCAGCCAAGTTGTGCTGGGACAGGCAGCTTTCTTT
>.|TRBJ1-2|.|TRBV29-1
CSVGQGTVYGYTF
TGCAGCGTTGGCCAAGGGACTGTTTATGGCTACACCTTC
>.|TRBJ1-5|TRBD1|TRBV6-2/TRBV6-3
CASSYLHSGGNDQPQHF
TGTGCCAGCAGTTACCTTCACTCAGGGGGAAACGATCAGCCCCAGCATTTT
>few|TRBJ2-1|TRBD2|TRBV11-2
CASSTAWALAGASNEQFF
TGTGCCAGCAGTACCGCTTGGGCCCTAGCGGGGGCAAGCAATGAGCAGTTCTTC
>.|TRBJ1-1|TRBD1|TRBV7-8
CASSPEGRGAEAFF
TGTGCCAGCAGCCCCGAAGGCAGGGGGGCTGAAGCTTTCTTT
>few|TRBJ2-5|.|TRBV28
CASSLFIRGETQYF
TGTGCCAGCAGTTTATTCATCAGGGGAGAGACCCAGTACTTC
>many|TRBJ2-1|TRBD1|TRBV12-3/TRBV12-4
CASSSAGTGGNEQFF
TGTGCCAGCAGTTCAGCCGGGACAGGGGGCAATGAGCAGTTCTTC